The 8 T cell receptor beta chains below were found in one sample sequenced in a study of T-cell memory formation after mild COVID-19. One entry per CDR3 protein results from TCRdb running MiXCR on the 5' RACE reads. Among some 190,000 distinct CDR3 sequences listed, 15% to 20% were seen once. Sequencing was carried out using PBMCs or a T cell subset sorted from them (not recorded which). The origin of the receptors is an adult woman who had mild COVID-19 (a few samples of this study predate the infection). Cell type and time point are not known.

V usage is TRBV5-1 and J usage is TRBJ2-7, with a tentative D call TRBD1 (5 bases). Trimming pared 0 bases from V and 5 bases from J, leaving 12 bases between. The CDR3 is 14 residues long. The germline gives CDR1 SGHRS, CDR2 YFSETQ. The CDR3 bases are TGCGCCAGCAGCTTGGGTGGCCAGGGCGACGAGCAGTACTTC. Amino acid sequence: CASSLGGQGDEQYF.

The table lists this clonotype with many counts. The genes are TRBV4-2 and TRBJ1-5; no clear D. Germline V gene lookup returns CDR1 LGHNA and CDR2 YNFKEQ. Trimming cost V 4 bases and J 0 bases, with 13 bases left between them. This CDR3 spans 16 amino acids. CDR3 residues: CASSPAAGPSNQPQHF. CDR3 bases: TGTGCCAGCAGCCCAGCTGCGGGCCCTAGCAATCAGCCCCAGCATTTT.

In nucleotides, the CDR3 is TGCGCCAGCAGCTTGGGCCTTCTCCCAGGGGGCTATTCCTACGAGCAGTACTTC. Protein sequence: CASSLGLLPGGYSYEQYF. This chain joins TRBV5-1 and TRBJ2-7, with TRBD1 identical over 8 bases. After removal of 0 bases from V and 1 base from J, the junction contained 12 bases not matched to a gene. The CDR3 has 18 residues. The germline V gene has CDR1 SGHRS and CDR2 YFSETQ. The variable domain in full, with the rest retrieved from reference TRBV5-1 and TRBJ2-7, is KAGVTQTPRYLIKTRGQQVTLSCSPISGHRSVSWYQQTPGQGLQFLFEYFSETQRNKGNFPGRFSGRQFSNSRSEMNVSTLELGDSALYLCASSLGLLPGGYSYEQYFGPGTRLTVT.

The V and J genes are TRBV2 and TRBJ1-2; TRBD1 aligns across 11 bases. Germline V gene data show CDR1 as SNHLY and CDR2 as FYNNEI. Germline trimming cut 4 bases from V and 4 bases from J; bases unmatched to any gene: 2. The CDR3 has 14 residues. DNA of the CDR3: TGTGCCAGCAGTGCCGGGACAGGGGGCTATGGCTACACCTTC. This codes for CASSAGTGGYGYTF.

The sample holds a few counts of this clonotype. The gene calls are TRBV7-2 and TRBJ2-3, with a possible D match to TRBD1 (5 bases). Trimming removed 1 base from V and 4 bases from J, with 15 bases in between. The CDR3 has 16 amino acids. CDR1 and CDR2 (germline): SGHTA, FQGNSA. For the CDR3, the DNA is TGTGCCAGCAGCTTAGGAAGACTGGGGCACGCAGATACGCAGTATTTT. Translating it yields CASSLGRLGHADTQYF. The full variable domain, with the rest looked up from reference TRBV7-2 and TRBJ2-3, is GAGVSQSPSNKVTEKGKDVELRCDPISGHTALYWYRQSLGQGLEFLIYFQGNSAPDKSGLPSDRFSAERTGGSVSTLTIQRTQQEDSAVYLCASSLGRLGHADTQYFGPGTRLTVL.

The gene calls are TRBV7-8 and TRBJ1-5, with 8 nucleotides matching TRBD1. Looked up from germline, CDR1 is SGHVS and CDR2 is FQNEAQ. V shed 7 bases, J shed 11 bases, and the junction held 13 bases outside the gene matches. The CDR3 is 14 residues long. CDR3 DNA sequence: TGTGCCAGCACCCTTCAGGGGGCCTCGGGGGCCCAGCATTTT. Encoded protein: CASTLQGASGAQHF. Supplemented by reference TRBV7-8 and TRBJ1-5, the full variable domain reads GAGVSQSPRYKVAKRGQDVALRCDPISGHVSLFWYQQALGQGPEFLTYFQNEAQLDKSGLPSDRFFAERPEGSVSTLKIQRTQQEDSAVYLCASTLQGASGAQHFGDGTRLSIL.

V and J are TRBV9 and TRBJ2-7, with TRBD1 matching over 10 bases. CDR1 and CDR2 (germline): SGDLS, YYNGEE. The ends lost 0 bases at V and 0 bases at J; junction bases unmatched: 3. This CDR3 has 16 residues. In nucleotides, the CDR3 is TGTGCCAGCAGCGTAGCCGGGACAGGGGCCTCCTACGAGCAGTACTTC. This translates into CASSVAGTGASYEQYF. The full variable domain, completed using reference TRBV9 and TRBJ2-7, is DSGVTQTPKHLITATGQRVTLRCSPRSGDLSVYWYQQSLDQGLQFLIQYYNGEERAKGNILERFSAQQFPDLHSELNLSSLELGDSALYFCASSVAGTGASYEQYFGPGTRLTVT.

The CDR3: CASSVVGRNTEAFF. The CDR3 DNA reads TGTGCCAGCAGCGTAGTCGGACGGAACACTGAAGCTTTCTTT. The chain uses TRBV9 and TRBJ1-1, with D unclear. The CDR3 runs 14 residues. Per germline, CDR1 SGDLS and CDR2 YYNGEE. Trimming shortened V by 0 bases and J by 1 base, and 7 bases separated the two germline ends.